This TCR beta chain was recovered during a study of post-analysis software for immune sequencing data. Overall study context: Clinical courses comprised relapsing-remitting, secondary progressive and progressive-relapsing multiple sclerosis. The study, taken as a whole, reports: Patients carried roughly 5 TRBV segments more frequently than controls did, and TRBV5-6, TRBV5-1 and TRBV20-1 were among them. Relative to controls, patients with multiple sclerosis showed significantly lower normalized Chao1 diversity. Same-batch samples co-clustered strongly by F measure.

About this clonotype itself: Its antigen is not known.

Germline V gene data show CDR1 as SGHAT and CDR2 as FQNNGV. The germline V and J ends were trimmed by 5 bases and 1 base, with 5 bases remaining between them. CDR3 length equals 13 residues. The library was made from cDNA and included unique molecular identifiers. A population of about 0.95 to 10 million T cells gave rise to roughly 0.5 million cDNA molecules. One entry per CDR3 protein, called by TCRdb with MiXCR from the PCR reads. The table shows about 460,000 distinct CDR3 sequences, with under 55% occurring only once. The chain couples TRBV11-2 to TRBJ1-4; D is unclear. Input material: blood. The TCR comes from a girl aged 10-17 years with multiple sclerosis. The CDR3 reads CASSLITNEKLFF. In DNA, the CDR3 is TGTGCCAGCAGCCTTATAACTAATGAAAAACTGTTTTTT.